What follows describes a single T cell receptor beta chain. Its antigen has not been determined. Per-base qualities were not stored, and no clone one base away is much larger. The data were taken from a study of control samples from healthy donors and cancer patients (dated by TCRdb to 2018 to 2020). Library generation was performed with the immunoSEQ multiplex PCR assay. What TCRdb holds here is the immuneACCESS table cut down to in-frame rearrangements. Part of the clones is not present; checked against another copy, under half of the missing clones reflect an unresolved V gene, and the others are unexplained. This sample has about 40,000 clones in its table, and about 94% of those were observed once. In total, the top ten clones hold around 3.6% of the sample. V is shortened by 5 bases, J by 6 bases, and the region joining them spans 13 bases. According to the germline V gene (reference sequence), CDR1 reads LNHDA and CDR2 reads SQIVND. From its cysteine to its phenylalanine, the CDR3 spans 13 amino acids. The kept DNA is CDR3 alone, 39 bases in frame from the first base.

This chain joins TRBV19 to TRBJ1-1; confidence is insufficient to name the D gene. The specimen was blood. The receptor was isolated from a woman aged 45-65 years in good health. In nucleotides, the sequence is TGTGCCAGTAGTCCTTTCGGACGGTCTGAAGCTTTCTTT. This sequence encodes CASSPFGRSEAFF.